Listed below are T cell receptor beta chains from one sample, sequenced in a study of T cell responses to AZD1222 COVID-19 vaccine. Data came from immunoSEQ multiplex PCR; TCRdb stores just in-frame clones and leaves some out. This table holds over 150,000 clones, roughly nine tenths found once. Source: peripheral blood, taken on day 0 of MenACWY control vaccination. Source of these receptors: an adult in good health. CDR3s include the opening cysteine and the closing phenylalanine or tryptophan. D genes are given only for firm matches. The size entry is marked missing in some rows and otherwise reads once, few, many or a size class.

V: TRBV12-3/TRBV12-4
D: -
J: TRBJ2-5
size: -
DNA: TGTGCCAGCAGTTTCAGGGCGGGAGAGACCCAGTACTTC
CDR3: CASSFRAGETQYF

V: TRBV5-4
D: -
J: TRBJ1-1
size: few
DNA: TGTGCCAGCAGCTTGGCCTTAGGGATGAACACTGAAGCTTTCTTT
CDR3: CASSLALGMNTEAFF

V: TRBV7-2
D: -
J: TRBJ2-7
size: -
DNA: TGTGCCAGCAGCTTAGCTAGCGAATATGAGCAGTACTTC
CDR3: CASSLASEYEQYF

V: TRBV11-2
D: -
J: TRBJ1-5
size: -
DNA: TGTGCCAGCAGCCCCGGACAGAGGGGCAATCAGCCCCAGCATTTT
CDR3: CASSPGQRGNQPQHF

V: TRBV5-1
D: TRBD1
J: TRBJ1-3
size: -
DNA: TGCGCCAGCAGCCACAGCCCCTTAGACAGGGCTGGAAACACCATATATTTT
CDR3: CASSHSPLDRAGNTIYF

V: TRBV9
D: -
J: TRBJ1-1
size: once
DNA: TGTGCCAGCAGCGTAGTTCCAGGAATGAACACTGAAGCTTTCTTT
CDR3: CASSVVPGMNTEAFF

V: TRBV5-6
D: -
J: TRBJ1-2
size: -
DNA: TGTGCCAGCAGATTAACCCGCCGGGGCTACACCTTC
CDR3: CASRLTRRGYTF

V: TRBV19
D: -
J: TRBJ1-2
size: -
DNA: TGTGCCAGTAGTTGGGGAACTGGAGAAGGCTACACCTTC
CDR3: CASSWGTGEGYTF

V: TRBV3-1/TRBV3-2
D: -
J: TRBJ1-2
size: few
DNA: TGTGCCAGCAGACCGGCCGACGGCTATGGCTACACCTTC
CDR3: CASRPADGYGYTF

V: TRBV15
D: TRBD2
J: TRBJ2-5
size: -
DNA: TGTGCCACCAGCAGAGATAGACTAGCGGGGGGTGAAGAGACCCAGTACTTC
CDR3: CATSRDRLAGGEETQYF